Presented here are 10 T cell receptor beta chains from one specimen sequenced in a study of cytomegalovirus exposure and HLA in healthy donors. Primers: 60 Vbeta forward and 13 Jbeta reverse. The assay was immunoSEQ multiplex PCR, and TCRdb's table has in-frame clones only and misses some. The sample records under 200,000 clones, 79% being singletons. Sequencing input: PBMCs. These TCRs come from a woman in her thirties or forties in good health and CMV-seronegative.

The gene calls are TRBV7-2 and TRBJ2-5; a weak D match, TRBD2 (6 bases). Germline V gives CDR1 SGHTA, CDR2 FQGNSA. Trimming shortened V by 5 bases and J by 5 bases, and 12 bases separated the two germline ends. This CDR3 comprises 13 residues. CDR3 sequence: CASSPGLRETQYF. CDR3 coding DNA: TGTGCCAGCAGCCCCGGACTAAGGGAGACCCAGTACTTC.

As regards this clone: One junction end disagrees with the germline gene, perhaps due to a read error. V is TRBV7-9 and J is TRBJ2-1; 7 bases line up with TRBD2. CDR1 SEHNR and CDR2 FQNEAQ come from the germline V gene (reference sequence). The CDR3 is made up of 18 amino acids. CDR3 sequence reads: CSSSHAQGGEGRYNEQFF. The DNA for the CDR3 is TGTTCCAGCAGCCACGCCCAGGGAGGGGAGGGTCGATACAATGAGCAGTTCTTC.

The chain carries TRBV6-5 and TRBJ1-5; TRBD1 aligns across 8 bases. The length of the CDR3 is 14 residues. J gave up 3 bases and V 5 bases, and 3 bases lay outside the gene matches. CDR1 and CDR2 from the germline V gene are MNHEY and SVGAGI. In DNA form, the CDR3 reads TGTGCCAGCAGTCAACAGGGGGACAATCAGCCCCAGCATTTT. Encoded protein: CASSQQGDNQPQHF.

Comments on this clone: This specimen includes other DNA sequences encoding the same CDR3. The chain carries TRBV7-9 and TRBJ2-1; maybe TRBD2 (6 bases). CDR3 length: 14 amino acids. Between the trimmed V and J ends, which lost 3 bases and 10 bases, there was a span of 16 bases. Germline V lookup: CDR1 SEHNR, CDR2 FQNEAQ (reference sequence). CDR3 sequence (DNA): TGTGCCAGCAGCTTCTCGACTAGGCCGGCCGAGCAGTTCTTC. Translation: CASSFSTRPAEQFF.

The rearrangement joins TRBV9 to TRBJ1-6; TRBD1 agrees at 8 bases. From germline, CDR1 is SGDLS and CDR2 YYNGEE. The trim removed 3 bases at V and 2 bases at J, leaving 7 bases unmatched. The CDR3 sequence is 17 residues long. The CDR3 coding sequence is TGTGCCAGCAGCGGTGAACAGGGGGTCACCTATAATTCACCCCTCCACTTT. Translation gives CASSGEQGVTYNSPLHF.

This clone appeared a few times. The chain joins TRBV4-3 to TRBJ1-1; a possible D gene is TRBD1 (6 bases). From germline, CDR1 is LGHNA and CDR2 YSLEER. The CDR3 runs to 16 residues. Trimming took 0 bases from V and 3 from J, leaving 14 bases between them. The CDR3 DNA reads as TGCGCCAGCAGCCAAGAGGGCAGGGCAGGGGACACTGAAGCTTTCTTT. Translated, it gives CASSQEGRAGDTEAFF.

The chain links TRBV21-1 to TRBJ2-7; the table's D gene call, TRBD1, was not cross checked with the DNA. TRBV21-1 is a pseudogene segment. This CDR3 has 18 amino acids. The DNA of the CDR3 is TGTGCCAGCAGCAAAAACTTTTACAAAGACAGGGTGGCCTACGAGCAGTACTTC. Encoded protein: CASSKNFYKDRVAYEQYF.

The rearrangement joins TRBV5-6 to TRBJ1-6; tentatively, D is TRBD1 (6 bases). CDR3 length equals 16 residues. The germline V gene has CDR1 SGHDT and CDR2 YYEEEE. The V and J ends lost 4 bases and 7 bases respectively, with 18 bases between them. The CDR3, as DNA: TGTGCCAGCAGCCCGGGGGGGGCCCAGTTCAATTCACCCCTCCACTTT. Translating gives CASSPGGAQFNSPLHF.

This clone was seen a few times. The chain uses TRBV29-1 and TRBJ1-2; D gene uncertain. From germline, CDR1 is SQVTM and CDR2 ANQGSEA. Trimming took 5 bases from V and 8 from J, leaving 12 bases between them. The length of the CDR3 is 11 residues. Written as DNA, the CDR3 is TGCAGCGTTTGGGCCTCCCGGGGCTACACCTTC. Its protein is CSVWASRGYTF. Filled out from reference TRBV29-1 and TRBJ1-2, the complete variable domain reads SAVISQKPSRDICQRGTSLTIQCQVDSQVTMMFWYRQQPGQSLTLIATANQGSEATYESGFVIDKFPISRPNLTFSTLTVSNMSPEDSSIYLCSVWASRGYTFGSGTRLTVV.

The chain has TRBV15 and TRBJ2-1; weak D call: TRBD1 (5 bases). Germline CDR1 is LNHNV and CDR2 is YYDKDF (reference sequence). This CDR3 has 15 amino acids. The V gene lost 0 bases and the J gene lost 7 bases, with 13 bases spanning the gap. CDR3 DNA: TGTGCCACCAGCAGAGACGACAGTGTAGGTAATGAGCAGTTCTTC. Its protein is CATSRDDSVGNEQFF.